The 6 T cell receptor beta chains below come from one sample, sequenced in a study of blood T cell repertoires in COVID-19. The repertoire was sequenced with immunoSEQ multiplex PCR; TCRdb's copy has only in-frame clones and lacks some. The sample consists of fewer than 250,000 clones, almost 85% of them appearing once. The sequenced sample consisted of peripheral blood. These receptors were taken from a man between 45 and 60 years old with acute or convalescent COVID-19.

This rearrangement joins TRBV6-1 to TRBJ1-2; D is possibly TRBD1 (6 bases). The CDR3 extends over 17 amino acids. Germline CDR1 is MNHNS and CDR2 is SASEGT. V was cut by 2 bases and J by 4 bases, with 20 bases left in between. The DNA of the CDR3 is TGTGCCAGCAGTGAATGGGATGGGTCAGGGGAGTTCTATGGCTACACCTTC. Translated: CASSEWDGSGEFYGYTF.

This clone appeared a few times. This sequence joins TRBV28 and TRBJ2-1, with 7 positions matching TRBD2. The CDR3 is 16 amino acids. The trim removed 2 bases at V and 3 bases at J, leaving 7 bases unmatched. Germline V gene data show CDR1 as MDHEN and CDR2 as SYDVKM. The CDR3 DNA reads TGTGCCAGCAGTTTAACGGTGCGGGGGATCTACAATGAGCAGTTCTTC. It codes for CASSLTVRGIYNEQFF.

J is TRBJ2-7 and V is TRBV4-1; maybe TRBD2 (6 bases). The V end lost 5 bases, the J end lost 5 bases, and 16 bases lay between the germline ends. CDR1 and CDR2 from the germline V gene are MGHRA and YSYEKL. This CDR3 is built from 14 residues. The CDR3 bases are TGCGCCAGCAGCTACCGTGGGTGGGGGGACGAGCAGTACTTC. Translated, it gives CASSYRGWGDEQYF.

The CDR3 loop is CASSLPGGSNQPQHF. Written as DNA, the CDR3 is TGTGCCAGCAGCTTGCCAGGGGGCAGCAATCAGCCCCAGCATTTT. The chain is built from TRBV7-8 and TRBJ1-5, with 8 bases aligning to TRBD1. CDR1 and CDR2 from the germline V gene are SGHVS and FQNEAQ. The CDR3 totals 15 residues. V lost 3 bases, J lost 1 base, and 2 bases stayed unmatched.

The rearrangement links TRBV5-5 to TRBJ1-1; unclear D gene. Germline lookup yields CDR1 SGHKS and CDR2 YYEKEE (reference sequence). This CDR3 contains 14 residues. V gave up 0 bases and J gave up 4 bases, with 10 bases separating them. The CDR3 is CASSLVAVATEAFF. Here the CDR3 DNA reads TGTGCCAGCAGCTTGGTGGCAGTCGCCACTGAAGCTTTCTTT.

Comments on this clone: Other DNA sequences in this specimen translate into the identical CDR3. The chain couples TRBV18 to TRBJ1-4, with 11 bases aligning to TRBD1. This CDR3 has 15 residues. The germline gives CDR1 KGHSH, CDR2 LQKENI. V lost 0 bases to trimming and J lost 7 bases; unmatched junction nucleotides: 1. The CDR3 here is CASSPPGTGGEKLFF. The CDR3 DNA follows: TGTGCCAGCTCACCACCAGGGACAGGGGGTGAAAAACTGTTTTTT.